Listed below are T cell receptor beta chains from one sample, sequenced in a study of memory CD4+ T cells and cytomegalovirus serostatus. Profiled with immunoSEQ multiplex PCR; TCRdb holds only in-frame clones, not every one. This sample carries about 50,000 clones, around four fifths of them seen once, and the ten largest clones take around 0.61%. Sequenced input: memory CD4+ T cells from blood. These receptors were obtained from an adult in good health and CMV-seronegative. CDR3s include the opening cysteine and the closing phenylalanine or tryptophan. Fields, in order: CDR3 protein, CDR3 DNA, D gene, V gene, clone size, J gene. A D gene is named only where the DNA matches it firmly. Expanded clones are given a class, and other clones once, few, many or no size at all.

cdr3_aa: CASSQEGAGKTDTQYF; cdr3_nt: TGCGCCAGCAGCCAAGAAGGAGCAGGGAAGACAGATACGCAGTATTTT; d_call: NA; v_call: TRBV4-1; clone_size: once; j_call: TRBJ2-3
cdr3_aa: CASSVATGLPNEQFF; cdr3_nt: TGTGCCAGCAGCGTAGCTACGGGGCTACCTAATGAGCAGTTCTTC; d_call: NA; v_call: TRBV9; clone_size: NA; j_call: TRBJ2-1
cdr3_aa: CASRTADYGYTF; cdr3_nt: TGTGCCAGCAGAACTGCAGACTATGGCTACACCTTC; d_call: NA; v_call: TRBV6-5; clone_size: NA; j_call: TRBJ1-2
cdr3_aa: CASSRKGETQYF; cdr3_nt: TGTGCCAGCTCTCGTAAGGGGGAGACCCAGTACTTC; d_call: NA; v_call: TRBV18; clone_size: few; j_call: TRBJ2-5
cdr3_aa: CASSFVVQETQYF; cdr3_nt: TGTGCCAGCAGCTTTGTGGTCCAAGAGACCCAGTACTTC; d_call: NA; v_call: TRBV7-3; clone_size: NA; j_call: TRBJ2-5
cdr3_aa: CASSLSPGHRMNTEAFF; cdr3_nt: TGTGCCAGCAGCTTGTCCCCGGGACACAGAATGAACACTGAAGCTTTCTTT; d_call: NA; v_call: TRBV5-4; clone_size: NA; j_call: TRBJ1-1
cdr3_aa: CASSLARFKRDGEQFF; cdr3_nt: TGTGCCAGCAGCTTAGCGCGGTTCAAGCGGGATGGGGAGCAGTTCTTC; d_call: TRBD2; v_call: TRBV7-8; clone_size: NA; j_call: TRBJ2-1
cdr3_aa: CASTMGTGGYNEQFF; cdr3_nt: TGTGCCAGCACCATGGGGACAGGGGGCTACAATGAGCAGTTCTTC; d_call: TRBD1; v_call: TRBV6-6; clone_size: NA; j_call: TRBJ2-1
cdr3_aa: CASVETGGKNEQYF; cdr3_nt: TGCGCCAGCGTGGAGACAGGGGGGAAGAACGAGCAGTACTTC; d_call: TRBD1; v_call: TRBV10-2; clone_size: NA; j_call: TRBJ2-7
cdr3_aa: CASRRTGTQSEQYF; cdr3_nt: TGTGCCAGCAGACGGACCGGGACACAGTCCGAGCAGTACTTC; d_call: NA; v_call: TRBV5-8; clone_size: NA; j_call: TRBJ2-7
cdr3_aa: CASSTETASYGYTF; cdr3_nt: TGTGCCAGCAGTACCGAGACGGCGTCCTATGGCTACACCTTC; d_call: NA; v_call: TRBV28; clone_size: NA; j_call: TRBJ1-2
cdr3_aa: CASSSVMIRATNEKLFF; cdr3_nt: TGTGCCAGCAGCTCCGTAATGATCAGGGCAACTAATGAAAAACTGTTTTTT; d_call: NA; v_call: TRBV7-9; clone_size: NA; j_call: TRBJ1-4
cdr3_aa: CASSPGLGRGVEQYF; cdr3_nt: TGTGCCAGCAGCCCGGGACTCGGGCGGGGGGTGGAGCAGTACTTC; d_call: TRBD2; v_call: TRBV11-2; clone_size: once; j_call: TRBJ2-7
cdr3_aa: CASSDNGQPSEKLFF; cdr3_nt: TGTGCCAGCAGTGATAACGGGCAGCCGTCTGAAAAACTGTTTTTT; d_call: NA; v_call: TRBV2; clone_size: NA; j_call: TRBJ1-4
cdr3_aa: CASSFLGTDTQYF; cdr3_nt: TGTGCCAGCAGCTTTCTGGGGACAGATACGCAGTATTTT; d_call: NA; v_call: TRBV5-6; clone_size: NA; j_call: TRBJ2-3
cdr3_aa: CASSPPSGRVGEQFF; cdr3_nt: TGTGCCAGCTCACCTCCTAGCGGGAGGGTTGGCGAGCAGTTCTTC; d_call: TRBD2; v_call: TRBV18; clone_size: once; j_call: TRBJ2-1
cdr3_aa: CASRPQGLTYEQYF; cdr3_nt: TGTGCCAGCAGGCCACAGGGGCTAACCTACGAGCAGTACTTC; d_call: TRBD1; v_call: TRBV2; clone_size: NA; j_call: TRBJ2-7
cdr3_aa: CASSQVAGVGGTQYF; cdr3_nt: TGTGCCAGCAGCCAAGTGGCGGGAGTAGGAGGGACCCAGTACTTC; d_call: TRBD2; v_call: TRBV4-2; clone_size: NA; j_call: TRBJ2-5
cdr3_aa: CTSSQSLGGDNSKNIQYF; cdr3_nt: TGCACCAGCAGCCAATCCTTGGGGGGGGATAATTCCAAAAACATTCAGTACTTC; d_call: NA; v_call: TRBV1; clone_size: once; j_call: TRBJ2-4
cdr3_aa: CASKGQGPPYEQYF; cdr3_nt: TGCGCCAGCAAAGGACAGGGGCCACCCTACGAGCAGTACTTC; d_call: TRBD1; v_call: TRBV4-1; clone_size: NA; j_call: TRBJ2-7
cdr3_aa: CASSATGQGNQPQHF; cdr3_nt: TGTGCCAGCAGCGCAACTGGACAGGGCAATCAGCCCCAGCATTTT; d_call: TRBD1; v_call: TRBV9; clone_size: few; j_call: TRBJ1-5
cdr3_aa: CASSPLDNYGYTF; cdr3_nt: TGTGCCAGCTCACCATTGGATAACTATGGCTACACCTTC; d_call: NA; v_call: TRBV18; clone_size: once; j_call: TRBJ1-2
cdr3_aa: CSAKTWAEEYF; cdr3_nt: TGCAGTGCTAAAACATGGGCAGAAGAGTACTTC; d_call: NA; v_call: TRBV20-1; clone_size: NA; j_call: TRBJ2-7
cdr3_aa: CASSVGGSTGELFF; cdr3_nt: TGCGCCAGCAGCGTGGGAGGTAGTACCGGGGAGCTGTTTTTT; d_call: NA; v_call: TRBV5-1; clone_size: NA; j_call: TRBJ2-2
cdr3_aa: CASSESGQGSPYNEQFF; cdr3_nt: TGCGCCAGCAGTGAGTCGGGGCAGGGGTCCCCCTACAATGAGCAGTTCTTC; d_call: NA; v_call: TRBV10-1; clone_size: few; j_call: TRBJ2-1
cdr3_aa: CASSQDRWTTKSSYNEQFF; cdr3_nt: TGTGCCAGCAGCCAAGATCGCTGGACTACCAAAAGCTCCTACAATGAGCAGTTCTTC; d_call: NA; v_call: TRBV14; clone_size: NA; j_call: TRBJ2-1
cdr3_aa: CASSERTGVNQPQHF; cdr3_nt: TGTGCCAGCAGTGAACGGACAGGGGTGAATCAGCCCCAGCATTTT; d_call: TRBD1; v_call: TRBV25-1; clone_size: NA; j_call: TRBJ1-5
cdr3_aa: CASNPSGTGVRTEAFF; cdr3_nt: TGTGCCAGTAACCCAAGCGGGACAGGGGTCCGGACTGAAGCTTTCTTT; d_call: TRBD1; v_call: TRBV19; clone_size: once; j_call: TRBJ1-1
cdr3_aa: CASSPGPGKEQYF; cdr3_nt: TGTGCCAGCAGCCCCGGGCCTGGGAAAGAGCAGTACTTC; d_call: NA; v_call: TRBV5-4; clone_size: NA; j_call: TRBJ2-7
cdr3_aa: CASKDFSGANVLTF; cdr3_nt: TGTGCCAGCAAGGACTTTTCTGGGGCCAACGTCCTGACTTTC; d_call: NA; v_call: TRBV6-4; clone_size: NA; j_call: TRBJ2-6
cdr3_aa: CASSRGGAEEKLFF; cdr3_nt: TGTGCCAGCAGCCGAGGAGGGGCAGAAGAAAAACTGTTTTTT; d_call: NA; v_call: TRBV28; clone_size: NA; j_call: TRBJ1-4
cdr3_aa: CASSQQGRNTGELFF; cdr3_nt: TGCGCCAGCAGCCAACAGGGGCGGAACACCGGGGAGCTGTTTTTT; d_call: TRBD1; v_call: TRBV5-1; clone_size: NA; j_call: TRBJ2-2
cdr3_aa: CSVLGQGAMDTQYF; cdr3_nt: TGCAGCGTTCTGGGACAGGGGGCGATGGATACGCAGTATTTT; d_call: TRBD1; v_call: TRBV29-1; clone_size: NA; j_call: TRBJ2-3
cdr3_aa: CASRGQGDILGEETQYF; cdr3_nt: TGTGCCAGCAGGGGACAGGGGGATATATTAGGGGAGGAGACCCAGTACTTC; d_call: TRBD1; v_call: TRBV7-9; clone_size: once; j_call: TRBJ2-5
cdr3_aa: CASSLVGGNTDTQYF; cdr3_nt: TGTGCCAGCAGCTTAGTAGGCGGGAACACAGATACGCAGTATTTT; d_call: NA; v_call: TRBV11-2; clone_size: NA; j_call: TRBJ2-3
cdr3_aa: CASSVGRGASYEQYF; cdr3_nt: TGTGCCAGTAGTGTGGGACGGGGAGCATCCTACGAGCAGTACTTC; d_call: NA; v_call: TRBV19; clone_size: NA; j_call: TRBJ2-7
cdr3_aa: CASSQRSSGSYNEQFF; cdr3_nt: TGTGCCAGCAGTCAAAGGTCCAGCGGGAGCTACAATGAGCAGTTCTTC; d_call: TRBD2; v_call: TRBV7-9; clone_size: few; j_call: TRBJ2-1
cdr3_aa: CASERTNSDTDTQYF; cdr3_nt: TGTGCCAGCGAAAGGACTAACTCAGACACAGATACGCAGTATTTT; d_call: NA; v_call: TRBV6-5; clone_size: NA; j_call: TRBJ2-3
cdr3_aa: CASSSILRTGGNGYTF; cdr3_nt: TGTGCCAGCAGTTCTATACTTCGGACAGGGGGCAATGGCTACACCTTC; d_call: TRBD1; v_call: TRBV28; clone_size: NA; j_call: TRBJ1-2
cdr3_aa: CASSFPNGYTDTQYF; cdr3_nt: TGTGCCAGCAGCTTCCCGAATGGGTACACAGATACGCAGTATTTT; d_call: NA; v_call: TRBV5-6; clone_size: once; j_call: TRBJ2-3
cdr3_aa: CASSPRGRVGGETQYF; cdr3_nt: TGTGCCAGCAGCCCAAGGGGGCGGGTCGGGGGAGAGACCCAGTACTTC; d_call: NA; v_call: TRBV7-2; clone_size: once; j_call: TRBJ2-5
cdr3_aa: CASSLGRVQNTGELFF; cdr3_nt: TGCGCCAGCAGCTTGGGCCGGGTCCAGAACACCGGGGAGCTGTTTTTT; d_call: NA; v_call: TRBV5-1; clone_size: few; j_call: TRBJ2-2
cdr3_aa: CASSGRGQGATSSTDTQYF; cdr3_nt: TGTGCCAGCAGCGGGAGGGGACAGGGGGCAACTTCTAGCACAGATACGCAGTATTTT; d_call: TRBD1; v_call: TRBV7-9; clone_size: NA; j_call: TRBJ2-3
cdr3_aa: CASSPGTSGYEQYF; cdr3_nt: TGTGCCAGCTCACCTGGGACTAGCGGCTACGAGCAGTACTTC; d_call: TRBD2; v_call: TRBV18; clone_size: NA; j_call: TRBJ2-7
cdr3_aa: CAISESFGGGQPQHF; cdr3_nt: TGTGCCATCAGTGAGTCGTTTGGTGGTGGTCAGCCCCAGCATTTT; d_call: NA; v_call: TRBV10-3; clone_size: NA; j_call: TRBJ1-5
cdr3_aa: CASSLELLGVTGELFF; cdr3_nt: TGCGCCAGCAGCTTGGAATTATTGGGAGTAACCGGGGAGCTGTTTTTT; d_call: NA; v_call: TRBV5-1; clone_size: NA; j_call: TRBJ2-2